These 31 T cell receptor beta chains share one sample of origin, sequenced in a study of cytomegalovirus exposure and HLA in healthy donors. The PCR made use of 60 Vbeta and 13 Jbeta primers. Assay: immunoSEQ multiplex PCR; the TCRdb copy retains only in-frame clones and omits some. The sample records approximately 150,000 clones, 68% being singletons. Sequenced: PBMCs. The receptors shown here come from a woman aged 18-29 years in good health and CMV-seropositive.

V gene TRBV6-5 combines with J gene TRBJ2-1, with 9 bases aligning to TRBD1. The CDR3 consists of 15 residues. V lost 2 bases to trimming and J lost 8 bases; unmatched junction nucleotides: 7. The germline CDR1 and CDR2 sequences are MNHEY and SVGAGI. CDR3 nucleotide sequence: TGTGCCAGCAGTTACGCGGGGACAGGGAGCTATGAGCAGTTCTTC. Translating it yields CASSYAGTGSYEQFF.

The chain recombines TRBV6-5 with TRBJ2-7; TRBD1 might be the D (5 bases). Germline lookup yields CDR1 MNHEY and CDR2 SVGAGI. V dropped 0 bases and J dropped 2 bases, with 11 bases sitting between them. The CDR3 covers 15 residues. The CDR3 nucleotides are TGTGCCAGCAGTTACTCACAGGATAACACCTACGAGCAGTACTTC. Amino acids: CASSYSQDNTYEQYF.

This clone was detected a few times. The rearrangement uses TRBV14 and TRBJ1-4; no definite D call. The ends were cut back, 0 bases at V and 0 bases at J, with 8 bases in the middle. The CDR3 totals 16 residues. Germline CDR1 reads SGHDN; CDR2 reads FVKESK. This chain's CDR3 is CASSQDGRTTNEKLFF. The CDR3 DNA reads TGTGCCAGCAGCCAAGATGGGAGAACAACTAATGAAAAACTGTTTTTT. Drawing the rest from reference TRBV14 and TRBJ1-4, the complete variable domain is EAGVTQFPSHSVIEKGQTVTLRCDPISGHDNLYWYRRVMGKEIKFLLHFVKESKQDESGMPNNRFLAERTGGTYSTLKVQPAELEDSGVYFCASSQDGRTTNEKLFFGSGTQLSVL.

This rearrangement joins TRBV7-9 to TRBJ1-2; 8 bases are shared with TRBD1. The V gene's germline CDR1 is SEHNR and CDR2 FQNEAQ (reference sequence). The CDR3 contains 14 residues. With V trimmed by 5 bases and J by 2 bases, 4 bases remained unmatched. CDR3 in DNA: TGTGCCAGCAGCCCTGGACAGGGAAACTATGGCTACACCTTC. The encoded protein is CASSPGQGNYGYTF.

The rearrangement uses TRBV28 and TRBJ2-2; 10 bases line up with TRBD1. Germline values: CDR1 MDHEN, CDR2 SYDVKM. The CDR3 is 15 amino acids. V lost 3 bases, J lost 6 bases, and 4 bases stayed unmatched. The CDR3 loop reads CASSFGGTGAGELFF. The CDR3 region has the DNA TGTGCCAGCAGTTTCGGGGGGACAGGGGCCGGGGAGCTGTTTTTT.

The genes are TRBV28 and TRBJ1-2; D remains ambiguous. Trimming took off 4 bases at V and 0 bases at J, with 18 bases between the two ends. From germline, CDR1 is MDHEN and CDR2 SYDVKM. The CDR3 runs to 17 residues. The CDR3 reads CASSYPPSKNTNYGYTF. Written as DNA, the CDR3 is TGTGCCAGCAGTTACCCCCCGTCAAAGAACACTAACTATGGCTACACCTTC.

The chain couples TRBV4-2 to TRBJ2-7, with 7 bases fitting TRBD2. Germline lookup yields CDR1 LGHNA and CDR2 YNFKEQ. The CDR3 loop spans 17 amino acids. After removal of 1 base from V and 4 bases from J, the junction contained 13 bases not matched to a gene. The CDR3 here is CASSQAASGRDAYEQYF. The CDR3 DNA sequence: TGTGCCAGCAGCCAAGCGGCTTCTGGGAGGGATGCGTACGAGCAGTACTTC.

The chain's CDR3 is CASNYRDGELFF. CDR3 DNA sequence: TGTGCCAGCAACTACAGGGACGGGGAGCTGTTTTTT. J is TRBJ2-2 and V is TRBV28, with TRBD1 as a possible D gene (6 bases). The CDR3 spans 12 residues. Trimming shortened V by 7 bases and J by 7 bases, and 10 bases separated the two germline ends. Germline V gene lookup returns CDR1 MDHEN and CDR2 SYDVKM.

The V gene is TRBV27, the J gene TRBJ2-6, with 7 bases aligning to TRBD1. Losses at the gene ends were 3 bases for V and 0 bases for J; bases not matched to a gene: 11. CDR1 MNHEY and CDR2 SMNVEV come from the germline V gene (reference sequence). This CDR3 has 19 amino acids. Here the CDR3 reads CASSLVGGNWHSGANVLTF. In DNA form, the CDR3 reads TGTGCCAGCAGTTTGGTAGGGGGCAATTGGCACTCTGGGGCCAACGTCCTGACTTTC.

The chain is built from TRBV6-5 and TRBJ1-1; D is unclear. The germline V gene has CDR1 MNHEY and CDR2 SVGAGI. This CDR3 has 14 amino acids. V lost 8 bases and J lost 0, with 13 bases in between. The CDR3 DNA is TGTGCCAGCGCTTTCTCTCGGTTGAACACTGAAGCTTTCTTT. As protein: CASAFSRLNTEAFF.

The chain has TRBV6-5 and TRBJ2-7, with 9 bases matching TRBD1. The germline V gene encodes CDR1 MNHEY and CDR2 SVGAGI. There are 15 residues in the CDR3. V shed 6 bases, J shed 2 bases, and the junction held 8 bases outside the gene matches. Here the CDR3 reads CASSFGTGIPYEQYF. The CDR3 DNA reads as TGTGCCAGCAGCTTCGGGACAGGGATCCCCTACGAGCAGTACTTC.

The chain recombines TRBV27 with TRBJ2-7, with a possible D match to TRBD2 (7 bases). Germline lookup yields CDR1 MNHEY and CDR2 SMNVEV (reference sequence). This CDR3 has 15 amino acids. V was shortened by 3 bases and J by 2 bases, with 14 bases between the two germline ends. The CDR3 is CASSFRGGSTYEQYF. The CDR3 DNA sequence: TGTGCCAGCAGTTTCAGGGGCGGGAGTACCTACGAGCAGTACTTC.

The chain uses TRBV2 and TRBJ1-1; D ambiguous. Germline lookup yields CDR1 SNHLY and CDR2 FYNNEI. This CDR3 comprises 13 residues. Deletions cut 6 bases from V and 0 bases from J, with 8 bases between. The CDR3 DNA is TGTGCCAGCAGCTACAGCCTGAACACTGAAGCTTTCTTT. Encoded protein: CASSYSLNTEAFF. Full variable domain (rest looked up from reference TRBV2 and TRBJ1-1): EPEVTQTPSHQVTQMGQEVILRCVPISNHLYFYWYRQILGQKVEFLVSFYNNEISEKSEIFDDQFSVERPDGSNFTLKIRSTKLEDSAMYFCASSYSLNTEAFFGQGTRLTVV.

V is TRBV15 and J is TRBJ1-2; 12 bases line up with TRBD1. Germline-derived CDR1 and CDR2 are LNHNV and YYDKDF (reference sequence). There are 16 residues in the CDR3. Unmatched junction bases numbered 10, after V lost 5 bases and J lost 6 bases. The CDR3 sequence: CATSYTRDRGLNGYTF. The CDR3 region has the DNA TGTGCCACCAGCTATACTCGGGACAGGGGGCTAAATGGCTACACCTTC. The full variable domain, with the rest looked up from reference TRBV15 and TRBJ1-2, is DAMVIQNPRYQVTQFGKPVTLSCSQTLNHNVMYWYQQKSSQAPKLLFHYYDKDFNNEADTPDNFQSRRPNTSFCFLDIRSPGLGDTAMYLCATSYTRDRGLNGYTFGSGTRLTVV.

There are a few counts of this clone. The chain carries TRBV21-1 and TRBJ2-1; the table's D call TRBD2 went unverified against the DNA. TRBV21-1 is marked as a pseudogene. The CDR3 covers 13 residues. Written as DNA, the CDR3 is TGTGCCAGCAGCAACGGGGGGCGGAATGAGCAGTTCTTC. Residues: CASSNGGRNEQFF.

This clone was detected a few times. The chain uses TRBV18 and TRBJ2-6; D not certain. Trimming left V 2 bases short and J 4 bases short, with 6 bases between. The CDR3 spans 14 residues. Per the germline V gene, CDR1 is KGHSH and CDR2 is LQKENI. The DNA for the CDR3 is TGTGCCAGCTCACCAACTTCCGGGGCCAACGTCCTGACTTTC. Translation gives CASSPTSGANVLTF.

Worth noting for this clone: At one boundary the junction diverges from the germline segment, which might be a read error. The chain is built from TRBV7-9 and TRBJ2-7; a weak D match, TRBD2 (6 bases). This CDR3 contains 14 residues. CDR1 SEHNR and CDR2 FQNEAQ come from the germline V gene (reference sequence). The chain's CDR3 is CASSLARIQEGQDF. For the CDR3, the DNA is TGTGCCAGCAGCTTAGCAAGGATTCAGGAGGGTCAAGACTTC.

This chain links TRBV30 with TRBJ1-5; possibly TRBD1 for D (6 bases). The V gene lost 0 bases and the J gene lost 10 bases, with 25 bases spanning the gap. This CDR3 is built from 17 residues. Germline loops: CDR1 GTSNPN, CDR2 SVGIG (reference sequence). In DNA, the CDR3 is TGTGCCTGGAGTGTACCACAGGGTGCGTATTGGAGGAATCCCCAGCATTTT. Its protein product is CAWSVPQGAYWRNPQHF. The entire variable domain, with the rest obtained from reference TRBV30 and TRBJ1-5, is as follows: SQTIHQWPATLVQPVGSPLSLECTVEGTSNPNLYWYRQAAGRGLQLLFYSVGIGQISSEVPQNLSASRPQDRQFILSSKKLLLSDSGFYLCAWSVPQGAYWRNPQHFGDGTRLSIL.

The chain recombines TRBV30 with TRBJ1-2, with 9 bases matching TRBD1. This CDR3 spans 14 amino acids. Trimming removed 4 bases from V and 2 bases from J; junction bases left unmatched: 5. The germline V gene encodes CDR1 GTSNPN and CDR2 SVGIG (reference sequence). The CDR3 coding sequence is TGTGCCTGGAATTACGGGACAGGGAACTATGGCTACACCTTC. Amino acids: CAWNYGTGNYGYTF.

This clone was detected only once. The CDR3 protein is CATSRPPTSSRYNEQFF. The CDR3 bases are TGTGCCACCAGCAGACCGCCCACTAGTTCTAGGTACAATGAGCAGTTCTTC. The rearrangement joins TRBV15 to TRBJ2-1; a weak D match, TRBD2 (5 bases). Germline V CDR1 and CDR2: LNHNV, YYDKDF (reference sequence). The CDR3 length is 17 residues. V lost 2 bases and J 4 bases, leaving 18 bases between the germline ends. The full variable domain, in which reference TRBV15 and TRBJ2-1 provide the parts outside the CDR3, is DAMVIQNPRYQVTQFGKPVTLSCSQTLNHNVMYWYQQKSSQAPKLLFHYYDKDFNNEADTPDNFQSRRPNTSFCFLDIRSPGLGDTAMYLCATSRPPTSSRYNEQFFGPGTRLTVL.

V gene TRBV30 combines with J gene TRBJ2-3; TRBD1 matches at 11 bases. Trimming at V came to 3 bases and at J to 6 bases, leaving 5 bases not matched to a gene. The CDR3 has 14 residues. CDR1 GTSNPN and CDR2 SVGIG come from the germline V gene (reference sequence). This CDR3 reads CAWRDRGLSDTQYF. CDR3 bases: TGTGCCTGGAGGGACAGGGGGCTGAGCGATACGCAGTATTTT. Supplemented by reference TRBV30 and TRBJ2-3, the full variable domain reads SQTIHQWPATLVQPVGSPLSLECTVEGTSNPNLYWYRQAAGRGLQLLFYSVGIGQISSEVPQNLSASRPQDRQFILSSKKLLLSDSGFYLCAWRDRGLSDTQYFGPGTRLTVL.

CDR3 DNA: TGTGCCAGCAGTACGACAGGGTACACCGGGGAGCTGTTTTTT. Translated: CASSTTGYTGELFF. J is TRBJ2-2 and V is TRBV27; TRBD1 matches at 7 bases. The CDR3 is 14 residues long. Trimming took 5 bases from V and 3 from J; bases not matched to a gene: 3. Germline values: CDR1 MNHEY, CDR2 SMNVEV (reference sequence).

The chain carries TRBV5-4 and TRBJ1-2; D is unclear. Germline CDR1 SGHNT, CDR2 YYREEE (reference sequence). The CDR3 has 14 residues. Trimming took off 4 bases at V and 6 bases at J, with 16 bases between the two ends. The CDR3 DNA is TGTGCCAGCAGCCGGGTGGAGGGTAGCCATGGCTACACCTTC. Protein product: CASSRVEGSHGYTF.

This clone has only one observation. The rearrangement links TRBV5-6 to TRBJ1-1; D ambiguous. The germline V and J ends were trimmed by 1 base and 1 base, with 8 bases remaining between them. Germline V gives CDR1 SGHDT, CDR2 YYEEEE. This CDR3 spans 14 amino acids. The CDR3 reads CASSLNIRNTEAFF. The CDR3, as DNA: TGTGCCAGCAGCTTGAACATTCGGAACACTGAAGCTTTCTTT.

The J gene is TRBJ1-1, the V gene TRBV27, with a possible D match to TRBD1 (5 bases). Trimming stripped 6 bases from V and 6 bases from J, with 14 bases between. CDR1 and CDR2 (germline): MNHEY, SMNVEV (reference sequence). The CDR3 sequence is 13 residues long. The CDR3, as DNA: TGTGCCAGCAGGGGGCGCGTTAGTTCTGAAGCTTTCTTT. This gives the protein CASRGRVSSEAFF.

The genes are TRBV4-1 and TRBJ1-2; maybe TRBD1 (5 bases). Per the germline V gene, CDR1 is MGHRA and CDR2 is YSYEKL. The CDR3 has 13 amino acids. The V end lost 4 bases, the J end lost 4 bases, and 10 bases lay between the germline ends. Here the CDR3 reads CASSRGEGYGYTF. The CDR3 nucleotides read TGCGCCAGCAGCCGGGGGGAGGGCTATGGCTACACCTTC.

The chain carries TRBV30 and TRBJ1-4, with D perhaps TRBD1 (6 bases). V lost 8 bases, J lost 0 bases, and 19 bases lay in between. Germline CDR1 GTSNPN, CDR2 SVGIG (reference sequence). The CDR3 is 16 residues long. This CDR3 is CAGGIYQGATNEKLFF. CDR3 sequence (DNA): TGTGCCGGGGGCATTTACCAAGGCGCAACTAATGAAAAACTGTTTTTT.

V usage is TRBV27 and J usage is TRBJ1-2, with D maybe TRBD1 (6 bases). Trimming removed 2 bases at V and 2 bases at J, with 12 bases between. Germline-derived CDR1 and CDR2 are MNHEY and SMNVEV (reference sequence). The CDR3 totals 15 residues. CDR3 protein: CASSLKGQTNYGYTF. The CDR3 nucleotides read TGTGCCAGCAGTTTAAAGGGACAAACAAACTATGGCTACACCTTC.

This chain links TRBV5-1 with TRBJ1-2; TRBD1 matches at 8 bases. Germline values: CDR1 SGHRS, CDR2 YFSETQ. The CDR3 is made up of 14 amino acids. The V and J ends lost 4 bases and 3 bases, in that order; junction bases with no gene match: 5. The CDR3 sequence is CASSRADRDYGYTF. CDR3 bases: TGCGCCAGCAGCCGGGCGGACAGGGACTATGGCTACACCTTC.

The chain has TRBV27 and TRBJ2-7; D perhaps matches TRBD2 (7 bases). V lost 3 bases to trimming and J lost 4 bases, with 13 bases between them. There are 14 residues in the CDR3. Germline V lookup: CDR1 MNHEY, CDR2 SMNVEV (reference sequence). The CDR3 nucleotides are TGTGCCAGCAGTTTTAGGGGGGGGATTTACGAGCAGTACTTC. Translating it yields CASSFRGGIYEQYF.

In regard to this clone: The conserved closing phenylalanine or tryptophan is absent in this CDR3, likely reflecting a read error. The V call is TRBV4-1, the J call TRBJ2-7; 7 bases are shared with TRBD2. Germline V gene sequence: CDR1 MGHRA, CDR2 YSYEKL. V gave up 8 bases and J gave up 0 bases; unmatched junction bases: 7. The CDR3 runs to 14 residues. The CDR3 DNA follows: TGCGCCAGCTCCCGGGAGGCTAGCTCCTACGAGCAGTACCTC. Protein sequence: CASSREASSYEQYL.